The source of this T cell receptor beta chain is a study of PD-1 blockade in classical Hodgkin lymphoma. The time point was: cycle 4 day 1 (C4D1), after more than five weeks of nivolumab. Each and every patient relapsed after autologous stem cell transplantation, and patients got differing brentuximab vedotin exposure. CD8+ T cell isolation from thawed PBMCs was performed by magnetic negative selection. With regard to this clone: The antigen is undetermined.

V was clipped by 0 bases and J by 0 bases, with 7 bases between them. The CDR3 has 15 residues. Looked up from germline, CDR1 is SGDLS and CDR2 is YYNGEE. General study points: TCR diversity in CD4+, not CD8+, cells rose significantly by C4D1.

Sequencing used immunoSEQ multiplex PCR; TCRdb keeps in-frame clones, though not all of them. The sample holds 20,000 or so clones; approximately 90% are singletons and the top ten take less than 5.5%. The chain couples TRBV9 to TRBJ2-1; unclear D gene. Sequenced here: CD8+ T cells from blood, sampled before the fourth cycle of nivolumab. This clonotype was sampled from a human donor with classical Hodgkin lymphoma. The CDR3 bases are TGTGCCAGCAGCGTAGAGCCAGCCTCCTACAATGAGCAGTTCTTC. Protein sequence: CASSVEPASYNEQFF.